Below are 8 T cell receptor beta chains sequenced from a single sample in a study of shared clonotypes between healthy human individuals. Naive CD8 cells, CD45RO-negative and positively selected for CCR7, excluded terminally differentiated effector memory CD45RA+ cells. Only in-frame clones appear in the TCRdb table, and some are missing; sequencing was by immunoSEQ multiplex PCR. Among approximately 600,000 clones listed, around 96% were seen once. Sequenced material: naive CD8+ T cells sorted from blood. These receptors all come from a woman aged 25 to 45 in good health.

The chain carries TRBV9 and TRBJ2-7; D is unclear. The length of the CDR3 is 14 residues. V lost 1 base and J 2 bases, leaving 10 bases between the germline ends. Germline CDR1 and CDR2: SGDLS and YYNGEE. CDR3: CASSVRTEPYEQYF. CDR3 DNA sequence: TGTGCCAGCAGCGTAAGGACGGAACCCTACGAGCAGTACTTC.

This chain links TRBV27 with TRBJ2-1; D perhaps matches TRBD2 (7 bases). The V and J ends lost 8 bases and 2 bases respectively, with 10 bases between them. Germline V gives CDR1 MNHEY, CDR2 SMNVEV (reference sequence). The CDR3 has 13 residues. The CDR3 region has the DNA TGTGCCAGCCGCGGGGGCCCCTACAATGAGCAGTTCTTC. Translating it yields CASRGGPYNEQFF.

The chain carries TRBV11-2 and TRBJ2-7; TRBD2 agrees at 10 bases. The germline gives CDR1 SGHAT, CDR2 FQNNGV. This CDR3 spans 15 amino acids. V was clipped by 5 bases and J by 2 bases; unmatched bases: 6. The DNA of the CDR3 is TGTGCCAGCAGCACCAGACTAGCGGGCCCCTACGAGCAGTACTTC. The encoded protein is CASSTRLAGPYEQYF.

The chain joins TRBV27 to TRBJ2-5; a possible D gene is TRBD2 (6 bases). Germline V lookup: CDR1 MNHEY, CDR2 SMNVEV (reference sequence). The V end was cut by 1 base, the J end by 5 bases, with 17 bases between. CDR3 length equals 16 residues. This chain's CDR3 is CASSLYFSGSLETQYF. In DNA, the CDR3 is TGTGCCAGCAGTTTATATTTTAGCGGCTCCCTGGAGACCCAGTACTTC.

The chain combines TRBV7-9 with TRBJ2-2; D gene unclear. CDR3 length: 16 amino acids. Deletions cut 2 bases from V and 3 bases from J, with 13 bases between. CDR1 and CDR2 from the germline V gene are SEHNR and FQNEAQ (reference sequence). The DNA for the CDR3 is TGTGCCAGCAGCTTAATGGCTGGGGATCACACCGGGGAGCTGTTTTTT. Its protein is CASSLMAGDHTGELFF.

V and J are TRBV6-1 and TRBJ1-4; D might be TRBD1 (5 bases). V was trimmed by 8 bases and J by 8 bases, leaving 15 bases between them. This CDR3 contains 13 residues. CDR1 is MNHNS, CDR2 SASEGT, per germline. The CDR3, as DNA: TGTGCCAGCCATGGACGCAGGGTGGAAAAACTGTTTTTT. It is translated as CASHGRRVEKLFF.

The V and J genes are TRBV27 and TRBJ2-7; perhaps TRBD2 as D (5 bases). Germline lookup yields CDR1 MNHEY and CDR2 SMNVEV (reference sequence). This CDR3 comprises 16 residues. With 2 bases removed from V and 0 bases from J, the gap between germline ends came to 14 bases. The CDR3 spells CASSLARTSSSYEQYF. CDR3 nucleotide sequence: TGTGCCAGCAGTTTAGCTAGGACTTCGAGCTCCTACGAGCAGTACTTC.

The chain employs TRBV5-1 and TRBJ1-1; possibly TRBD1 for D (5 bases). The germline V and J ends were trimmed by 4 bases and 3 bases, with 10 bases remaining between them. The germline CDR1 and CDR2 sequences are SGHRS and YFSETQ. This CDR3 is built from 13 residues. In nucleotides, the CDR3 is TGCGCCAGCAGCGAGGGGCCGGACACTGAAGCTTTCTTT. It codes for CASSEGPDTEAFF.